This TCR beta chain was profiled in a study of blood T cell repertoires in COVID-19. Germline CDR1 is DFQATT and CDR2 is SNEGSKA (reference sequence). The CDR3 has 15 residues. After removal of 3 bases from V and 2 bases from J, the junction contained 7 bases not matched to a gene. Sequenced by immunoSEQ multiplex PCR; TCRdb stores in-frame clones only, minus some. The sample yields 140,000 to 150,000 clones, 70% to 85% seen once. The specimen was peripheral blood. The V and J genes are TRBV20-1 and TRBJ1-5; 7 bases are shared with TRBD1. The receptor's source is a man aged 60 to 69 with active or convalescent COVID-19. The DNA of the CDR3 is TGCAGTGCTAGTCGACAGGGTAGGGGCAATCAGCCCCAGCATTTT. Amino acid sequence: CSASRQGRGNQPQHF.